This T cell receptor (beta chain) appears in the sequencing data of a study of cytomegalovirus exposure and HLA in healthy donors. A multiplex PCR was run with 60 Vbeta primers and 13 Jbeta primers. Assay: immunoSEQ multiplex PCR; the TCRdb copy retains only in-frame clones and omits some. The sample table includes about 160,000 clones. Losses at the gene ends were 1 base for V and 2 bases for J; bases not matched to a gene: 4. This CDR3 has 15 residues. Per the germline V gene, CDR1 is SGHTA and CDR2 is FQGTGA. As concerns this clone: Its antigen is as yet unknown.

Whole-study results and caveats: Within an earlier analysis, most TCR beta V segments proved productive either about 90% or about 30% of the time.

This clonotype originated in a man aged 30 to 45 in good health and CMV-seronegative. The chain recombines TRBV7-3 with TRBJ2-7; 8 positions agree with TRBD1. What was sequenced was PBMCs. The DNA of the CDR3 is TGTGCCAGCAGCTTAAGAGGGACAGGAGCCTACGAGCAGTACTTC. This translates into CASSLRGTGAYEQYF.